This T cell receptor beta chain was recorded in a study of blood T cell repertoires in COVID-19. Study summary: Some COVID-19 samples were acute and others convalescent; all came from the United States, Italy and Spain.

Recruits, aged about 18 to 95 years, lived in 20 to 30 US areas. Donors in Cohort 3 counted as recovered after two negative PCRs, clearance, or symptom resolution. Some clones are missing from TCRdb's copy, which holds only in-frame ones; the method was immunoSEQ multiplex PCR. The sample includes around 300,000 clones, about nine tenths of them seen just once. The germline gives CDR1 SGHRS, CDR2 YFSETQ. The CDR3 has 17 amino acids. The V gene end was trimmed by 0 bases and the J gene end by 5 bases; junction bases not matched to a gene: 5. This TCR was sampled from a woman aged 55-70 years who had recovered from COVID-19. The sequenced sample consisted of PBMCs or T cells enriched from blood (not recorded which). The rearrangement joins TRBV5-1 to TRBJ2-1; 13 nucleotides line up with TRBD2. The CDR3 here is CASSLELAGGPHNEQFF. In DNA form, the CDR3 reads TGCGCCAGCAGCTTGGAACTAGCGGGAGGGCCCCACAATGAGCAGTTCTTC.